Listed below are T cell receptor beta chains from one sample, sequenced in a study of blood T cell repertoires in COVID-19. Sequencing used immunoSEQ multiplex PCR; TCRdb keeps in-frame clones, though not all of them. Altogether 90,000 or so clones are present, roughly nine tenths being singletons, with the ten largest covering roughly 1.8%. The specimen was peripheral blood. These receptors were obtained from a human donor with active COVID-19. The donor label of this sample is uncertain. CDR3s include the opening cysteine and the closing phenylalanine or tryptophan. A D gene is named only where the DNA matches it firmly. Expanded clones get a size class; other rows say once, few or many, or leave the size out.

J: TRBJ2-5
V: TRBV5-4
size: NA
D: NA
DNA: TGTGCCAGCAGCCAGCTGCCGCGACAGGTCGAAGAGACCCAGTACTTC
CDR3: CASSQLPRQVEETQYF

J: TRBJ1-1
V: TRBV5-6
size: NA
D: NA
DNA: NA
CDR3: CASSFGQGRTEAFF

J: TRBJ2-3
V: TRBV6-5
size: NA
D: NA
DNA: TGTGCCAGCAGTTACACCAGGGGATCCGGCACAGATACGCAGTATTTT
CDR3: CASSYTRGSGTDTQYF

J: TRBJ2-7
V: TRBV11-3
size: NA
D: TRBD1
DNA: TGTGCCAGCAGCTTAGCAGGACAGGGCTACGAGCAGTACTTC
CDR3: CASSLAGQGYEQYF

J: TRBJ2-3
V: TRBV25-1
size: NA
D: TRBD2
DNA: TGTGCCAGCAGTGGACTAGCGGGGGCAGCCACAGATACGCAGTATTTT
CDR3: CASSGLAGAATDTQYF

J: TRBJ1-2
V: TRBV19
size: NA
D: NA
DNA: TGTGCCAGCAGGGACACCAACTATGGCTACACCTTC
CDR3: CASRDTNYGYTF

J: TRBJ1-5
V: TRBV7-9
size: NA
D: TRBD1
DNA: TGTGCCAGCAGCTGGGGACAGGGGGGCAATCAGCCCCAGCATTTT
CDR3: CASSWGQGGNQPQHF

J: TRBJ2-3
V: TRBV3-1/TRBV3-2
size: NA
D: NA
DNA: TGTGCCAGCAGCCATTCCCTAATGAGCACAGATACGCAGTATTTT
CDR3: CASSHSLMSTDTQYF

J: TRBJ1-1
V: TRBV3-1/TRBV3-2
size: NA
D: NA
DNA: TGTGCCAGCAGCCAAGAACAGGGTCGAGCTTTCTTT
CDR3: CASSQEQGRAFF

J: TRBJ2-2
V: TRBV13
size: NA
D: TRBD2
DNA: TGTGCCAGCAGCTTCGGTGCGGGGGATGAACCCTTTCCGAACACCGGGGAGCTGTTTTTT
CDR3: CASSFGAGDEPFPNTGELFF

J: TRBJ1-2
V: TRBV28
size: NA
D: TRBD1
DNA: TGTGCCAGCAGTTTCCTGGACAGGGGCTATGGCTACACCTTC
CDR3: CASSFLDRGYGYTF

J: TRBJ2-7
V: TRBV6-2/TRBV6-3
size: NA
D: TRBD2
DNA: TGTGCCAGCAGTAATACCGGGACTATCCCCTTTTACGAGCAGTACTTC
CDR3: CASSNTGTIPFYEQYF

J: TRBJ1-1
V: TRBV4-3
size: NA
D: NA
DNA: TGCGCCAGCAGCCACCATAGATCACGTCAGAACACTGAAGCTTTCTTT
CDR3: CASSHHRSRQNTEAFF

J: TRBJ2-4
V: TRBV19
size: NA
D: NA
DNA: TGTGCCAGTAGTATAAAATCAGCGGGACAGGTCGTTAGACTAGCCAAAAACATTCAGTACTTC
CDR3: CASSIKSAGQVVRLAKNIQYF

J: TRBJ1-5
V: TRBV6-1
size: NA
D: NA
DNA: TGTGCCAGCAGTGATGGCAGGGTAGGTCAGCCCCAGCATTTT
CDR3: CASSDGRVGQPQHF

J: TRBJ2-5
V: TRBV29-1
size: NA
D: NA
DNA: TGCAGCGTTGAAAGCCCGCGGACAGTCCAAGAGACCCAGTACTTC
CDR3: CSVESPRTVQETQYF

J: TRBJ2-6
V: TRBV5-6
size: once
D: NA
DNA: TGTGCCAGCAGCTTGGGACTGGTCTCTGGGGCCAACGTCCTGACTTTC
CDR3: CASSLGLVSGANVLTF

J: TRBJ2-7
V: TRBV28
size: NA
D: TRBD1
DNA: TGTGCCAGCACTTTCCCGGATCCGGGACAGGGTTTCCACGAGCAGTACTTC
CDR3: CASTFPDPGQGFHEQYF

J: TRBJ2-2
V: TRBV6-6
size: NA
D: NA
DNA: TGTGCCAGCAGTTCTTCTCCGGCGGGGAACACCGGGGAGCTGTTTTTT
CDR3: CASSSSPAGNTGELFF

J: TRBJ2-7
V: TRBV2
size: NA
D: NA
DNA: TGTGCCAGCAGTACAGGGTCCTACGAGCAGTACTTC
CDR3: CASSTGSYEQYF

J: TRBJ2-3
V: TRBV24-1
size: NA
D: TRBD1
DNA: TGTGCCACCAACAGGGGGCCCCCCACAGATACGCAGTATTTT
CDR3: CATNRGPPTDTQYF

J: TRBJ1-6
V: TRBV6-4
size: many
D: TRBD1
DNA: TGTGCCAGCAGTGACGGACAGGATAATTCACCCCTCCACTTT
CDR3: CASSDGQDNSPLHF

J: TRBJ2-7
V: TRBV3-1/TRBV3-2
size: NA
D: TRBD1
DNA: TGTGCCAGCAGCCAGTCCGGACAGGGACCCTACGAGCAGTACTTC
CDR3: CASSQSGQGPYEQYF

J: TRBJ1-4
V: TRBV6-5
size: once
D: TRBD1
DNA: TGTGCCAGCAGCTACCGGACAGGGGTAAATGAAAAACTGTTTTTT
CDR3: CASSYRTGVNEKLFF

J: TRBJ2-7
V: TRBV2
size: NA
D: NA
DNA: TGTGCCAGCAGTGCCGTACGAGACGAGCAGTACTTC
CDR3: CASSAVRDEQYF

J: TRBJ1-1
V: TRBV2
size: NA
D: NA
DNA: TGTGCCAGCAGTGAAGCCAGACGGGTGAACACTGAAGCTTTCTTT
CDR3: CASSEARRVNTEAFF

J: TRBJ2-3
V: TRBV24-1
size: NA
D: NA
DNA: TGTGCCACCAGTGATCGAGGTACGCAGTATTTT
CDR3: CATSDRGTQYF

J: TRBJ2-2
V: TRBV19
size: NA
D: TRBD1
DNA: TGTGCCAGTAGTGGAGGACAGGGGGTAGGCACCGGGGAGCTGTTTTTT
CDR3: CASSGGQGVGTGELFF